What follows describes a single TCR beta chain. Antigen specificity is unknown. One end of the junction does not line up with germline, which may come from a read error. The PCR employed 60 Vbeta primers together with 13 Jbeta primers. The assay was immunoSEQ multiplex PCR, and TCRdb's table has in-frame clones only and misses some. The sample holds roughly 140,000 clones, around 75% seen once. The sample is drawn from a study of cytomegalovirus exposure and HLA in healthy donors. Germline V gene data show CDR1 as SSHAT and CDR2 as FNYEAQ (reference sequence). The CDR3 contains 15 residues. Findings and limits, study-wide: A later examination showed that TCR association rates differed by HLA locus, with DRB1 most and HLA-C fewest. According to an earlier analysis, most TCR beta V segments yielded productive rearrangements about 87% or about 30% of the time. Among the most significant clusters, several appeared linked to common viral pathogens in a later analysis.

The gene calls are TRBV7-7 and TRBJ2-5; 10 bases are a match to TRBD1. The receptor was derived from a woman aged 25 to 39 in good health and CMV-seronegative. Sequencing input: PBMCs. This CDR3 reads CASSPGQGEMETQYF. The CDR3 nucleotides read TGTGCTAGCAGCCCTGGACAGGGGGAGATGGAGACCCAGTACTTC.